This T cell receptor beta chain was sequenced during a study of CD8+CD57+ T cells in acquired aplastic anemia. About the research overall: An average of roughly 3 ug of DNA was obtained from sorted CD4+ and CD8+ cells.

Notes on the study in general: In CD8+ cells, Simpson's diversity showed no significant difference between patients and controls. Researchers report that twenty-nine CD8+ CDR3 sequences appeared in both patients and controls.

Germline V lookup: CDR1 LNHDA, CDR2 SQIVND (reference sequence). This CDR3 comprises 15 residues. The ends were cut back, 4 bases at V and 4 bases at J, with 16 bases in the middle. Genomic DNA constituted the template upon which TCR beta VDJ and CDR3 profiling was performed. TCRdb reprocessed the reads via MiXCR and lists one record per CDR3 protein. This table has about 200,000 distinct CDR3 sequences, less than 75% appearing once. On this clonotype: Antigen specificity is unknown.

CD8+CD57+ cell expansion had been shown by flow cytometry in patients chosen for sequencing. Everyone among the patients had severe acquired aplastic anemia. This clonotype was obtained from a human donor with aplastic anemia. Input material: sorted CD4+, CD8+, or CD8+CD57+ T cells (not recorded which) from PBMCs. This chain connects TRBV19 to TRBJ2-5; the D is unclear. CDR3 loop: CASSTAGGLIETQYF. The DNA for the CDR3 is TGTGCCAGTAGTACAGCCGGTGGCCTGATAGAGACCCAGTACTTC.